This TCR beta chain was obtained from a study of blood T cells in healthy people across ages. The study, taken as a whole, reports: Conclusively comparing naive with antigen-experienced cells was impossible with unsorted PBMCs.

The V gene's germline CDR1 is SQVTM and CDR2 ANQGSEA. The CDR3 covers 12 residues. Unmatched junction bases numbered 12, after V lost 4 bases and J lost 14 bases. As for this clonotype: The antigen is not known. This may stem from a read error, because a much larger clone lies one nucleotide away.

For the second PCR, which ran for about 7 to 11 cycles, a sample-barcoded 5' primer and a J-beta primer mix were used. TCRdb reprocessed the 5' RACE reads via MiXCR and lists one record per CDR3 protein. The table includes about 780,000 distinct CDR3 sequences, about 45% detected once. Each sample yielded at least 6 micrograms of PBMC total RNA. This sequence joins TRBV29-1 and TRBJ2-3; TRBD2 matches 7 bases. Sample: blood. The receptor's source is a man older than 75 in good health. The DNA for the CDR3 is TGCAGCGTTGGCGAGAGGACTAGTGCGCGGTATTTT. Translating it yields CSVGERTSARYF.